This T cell receptor beta chain was observed in a study of T-cell reconstitution after alpha-beta-depleted transplantation in children. Study-level results: Surviving recipient T cells and thymic progenitors underlay high day-60 TCRbeta diversity in some patients. Reportedly, roughly two months post-transplant, alpha-beta T cells arose from several hundred expanded graft clones. A year had passed since transplant, and T-cell counts and diversity by then came mostly from newly produced T cells.

Unique molecular identifiers tagged the TCRbeta library. Each CDR3 protein is one row after TCRdb ran MiXCR on the PCR reads. The repertoire holds a few hundred thousand distinct CDR3 sequences, with roughly a quarter as singletons. CDR1 and CDR2 (germline): SGHTA, FQGNSA. The CDR3 spans 13 residues. The V gene lost 1 base and the J gene lost 6 bases, with 9 bases spanning the gap. This clonotype turned up a few times. Its antigen is not identified. This clonotype was sampled from a female patient younger than 10 who had a stem cell transplant for congenital amegakaryocytic thrombocytopenia, so the T cells may come from the graft donor. This sample comprised PBMCs, mostly from graft donor cells, obtained 360 days after TCRalphabeta/CD19-depleted stem cell transplant. The chain has TRBV7-2 and TRBJ1-1; a possible D gene is TRBD1 (6 bases). CDR3 in DNA: TGTGCCAGCAGCTTAGACAGGGAGGCTGAAGCTTTCTTT. Encoded protein: CASSLDREAEAFF. Using reference TRBV7-2 and TRBJ1-1 for the parts outside the CDR3, the full variable domain is GAGVSQSPSNKVTEKGKDVELRCDPISGHTALYWYRQSLGQGLEFLIYFQGNSAPDKSGLPSDRFSAERTGGSVSTLTIQRTQQEDSAVYLCASSLDREAEAFFGQGTRLTVV.